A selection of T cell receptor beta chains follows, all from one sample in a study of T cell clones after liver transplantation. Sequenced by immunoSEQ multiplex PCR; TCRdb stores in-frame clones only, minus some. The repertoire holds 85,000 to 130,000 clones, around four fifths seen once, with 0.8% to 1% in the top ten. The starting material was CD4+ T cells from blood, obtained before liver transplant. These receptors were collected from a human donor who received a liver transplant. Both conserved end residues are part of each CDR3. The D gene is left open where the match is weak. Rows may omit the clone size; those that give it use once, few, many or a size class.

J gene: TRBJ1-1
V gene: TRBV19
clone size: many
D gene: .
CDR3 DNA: TGTGCCAGTAGTACTCGGACAGCTGAAGCTTTCTTT
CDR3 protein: CASSTRTAEAFF

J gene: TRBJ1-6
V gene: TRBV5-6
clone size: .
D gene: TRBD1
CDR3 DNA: TGTGCCAGCAGGTACTACCGGGACAGCTATAATTCACCCCTCCACTTT
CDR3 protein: CASRYYRDSYNSPLHF

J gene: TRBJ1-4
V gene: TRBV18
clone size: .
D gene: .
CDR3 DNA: TGTGCCAGCTCACCTCTTGTTGGGACCCGAGAAAAACTGTTTTTT
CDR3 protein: CASSPLVGTREKLFF

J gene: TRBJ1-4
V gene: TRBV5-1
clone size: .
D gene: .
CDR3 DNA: TGCGCCAGCAGCTTTGGGGGGCTGGGGGCTAATGAAAAACTGTTTTTT
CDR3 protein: CASSFGGLGANEKLFF

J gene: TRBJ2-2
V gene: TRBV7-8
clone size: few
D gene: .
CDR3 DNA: TGTGCCAGCAGCGCCAGAAGGGCCGGGGAGCTGTTTTTT
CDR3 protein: CASSARRAGELFF

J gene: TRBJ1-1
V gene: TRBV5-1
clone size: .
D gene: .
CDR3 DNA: TGCGCCAGCAGCTTGGTAGGGGAGAACACTGAAGCTTTCTTT
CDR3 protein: CASSLVGENTEAFF

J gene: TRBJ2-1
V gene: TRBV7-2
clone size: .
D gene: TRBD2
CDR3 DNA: TGTGCCAGCATCGACCCCGGGAGGGCCTACAATGAGCAGTTCTTC
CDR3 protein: CASIDPGRAYNEQFF

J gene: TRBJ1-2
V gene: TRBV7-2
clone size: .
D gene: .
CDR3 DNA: TGTGCCAGCAGCTTACATCATCGGGAAGGCTACACCTTC
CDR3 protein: CASSLHHREGYTF

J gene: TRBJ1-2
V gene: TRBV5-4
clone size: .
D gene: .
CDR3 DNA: TGTGCCAGCAGCCCGACCGGGGCAACTAACTATGGCTACACCTTC
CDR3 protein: CASSPTGATNYGYTF

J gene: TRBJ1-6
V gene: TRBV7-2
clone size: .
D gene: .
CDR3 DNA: TGTGCCAGCAGTCCACAACCAGGGAGCGATTCACCCCTCCACTTT
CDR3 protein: CASSPQPGSDSPLHF

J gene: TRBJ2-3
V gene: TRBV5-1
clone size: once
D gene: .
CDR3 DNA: TGCGCCAGCAGCGTGGGGGCCACGGCAACACGAGATACGCAGTATTTT
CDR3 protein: CASSVGATATRDTQYF

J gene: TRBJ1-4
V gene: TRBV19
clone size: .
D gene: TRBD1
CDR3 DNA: TGTGCCACCAGACAGGGTCCTAATGAAAAACTGTTTTTT
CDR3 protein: CATRQGPNEKLFF

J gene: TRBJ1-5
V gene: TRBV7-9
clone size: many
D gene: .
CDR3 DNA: TGTGCCAGCAGCTTAGGCGCGGGGGCCTCCAATCAGCCCCAGCATTTT
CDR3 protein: CASSLGAGASNQPQHF

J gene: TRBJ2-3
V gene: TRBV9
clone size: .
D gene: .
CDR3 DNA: TGTGCCAGCAGCGTAAGCTCTAATCGGCTTTGGGCAGATACGCAGTATTTT
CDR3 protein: CASSVSSNRLWADTQYF

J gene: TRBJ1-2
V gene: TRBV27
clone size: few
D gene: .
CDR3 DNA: TGTGCCAGCAGTTCGGACAGTAACTATGGCTACACCTTC
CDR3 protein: CASSSDSNYGYTF

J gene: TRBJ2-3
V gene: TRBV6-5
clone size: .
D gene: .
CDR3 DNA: TGTGCCAGCAGTTACCGCGGACCCCTGACAGATACGCAGTATTTT
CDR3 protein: CASSYRGPLTDTQYF

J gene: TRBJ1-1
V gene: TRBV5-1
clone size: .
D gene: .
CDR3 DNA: TGCGCCAGCAGGTCGGACCTCGGGGACACTGAAGCTTTCTTT
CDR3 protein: CASRSDLGDTEAFF

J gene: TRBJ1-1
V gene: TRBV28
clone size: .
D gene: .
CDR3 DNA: TGTGCCAGCAGTCAAACCCGGCCAAAAAGGGAGGCTTTCTTT
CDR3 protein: CASSQTRPKREAFF

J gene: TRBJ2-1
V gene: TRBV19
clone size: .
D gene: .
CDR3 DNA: TGTGCCAGTAGTCTGCTCGGACAGAGCTCCTACAATGAGCAGTTCTTC
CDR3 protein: CASSLLGQSSYNEQFF

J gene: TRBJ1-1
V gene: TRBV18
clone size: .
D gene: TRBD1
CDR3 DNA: TGTGCCAGCTCACCCGGACAGGGTGCTGAAGCTTTCTTT
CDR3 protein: CASSPGQGAEAFF

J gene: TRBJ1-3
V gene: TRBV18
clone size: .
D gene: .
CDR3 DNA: TGTGCCAGCTCACCACCGATTGGAAGAAACACCATATATTTT
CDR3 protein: CASSPPIGRNTIYF

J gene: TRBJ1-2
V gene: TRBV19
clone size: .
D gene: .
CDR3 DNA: TGTGCCAGTAGTATTACCGGACGCATTTGGGGCTACACCTTC
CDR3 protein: CASSITGRIWGYTF

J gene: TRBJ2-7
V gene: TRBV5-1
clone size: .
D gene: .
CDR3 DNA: TGCGCCAGCAGTCGGGGACTTCGGGACGAGCAGTACTTC
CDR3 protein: CASSRGLRDEQYF

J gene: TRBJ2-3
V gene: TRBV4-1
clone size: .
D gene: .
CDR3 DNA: TGCGCCAGCAGCCAAGATCTGGGTACGCAGTATTTT
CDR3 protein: CASSQDLGTQYF

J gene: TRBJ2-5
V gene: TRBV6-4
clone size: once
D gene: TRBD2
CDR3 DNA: TGTGCCAGCAGTCCTAGCGGGACCACCGCTGGGGAGACCCAGTACTTC
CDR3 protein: CASSPSGTTAGETQYF

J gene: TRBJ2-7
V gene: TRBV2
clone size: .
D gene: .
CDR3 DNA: TGTGCCAGCAAAGTTCGCAACGAGCAGTACTTC
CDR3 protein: CASKVRNEQYF

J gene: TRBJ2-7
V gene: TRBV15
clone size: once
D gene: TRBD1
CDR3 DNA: TGTGCCACCAGCAGAGAGAACCAGGGGACAGGGCTAGACGAGCAGTACTTC
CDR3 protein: CATSRENQGTGLDEQYF

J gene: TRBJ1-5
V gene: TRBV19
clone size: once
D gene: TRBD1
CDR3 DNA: TGTGCCAGTAGTATAGGGGGACAGGTAAATAGACAGCCCCAGCATTTT
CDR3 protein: CASSIGGQVNRQPQHF

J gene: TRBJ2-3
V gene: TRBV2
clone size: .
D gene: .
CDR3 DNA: TGTGCCAGCAGTGAAGGCCAGGGGAAGGTGGATACGCAGTATTTT
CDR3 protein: CASSEGQGKVDTQYF

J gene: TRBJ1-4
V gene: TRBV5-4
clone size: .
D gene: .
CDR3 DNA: TGTGCCAGCAGCTTGGCCGGGCCAGGAGATGAAAAACTGTTTTTT
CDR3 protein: CASSLAGPGDEKLFF

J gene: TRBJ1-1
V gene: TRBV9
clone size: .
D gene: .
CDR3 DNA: TGTGCCAGCAGCGTAGATATGGGGCGCGCTGAAGCTTTCTTT
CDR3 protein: CASSVDMGRAEAFF

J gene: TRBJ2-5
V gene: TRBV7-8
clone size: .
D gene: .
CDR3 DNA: TGTGCCAGCAGCTTAGAGGGTTCGAGGGAGACCCAGTACTTC
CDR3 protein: CASSLEGSRETQYF

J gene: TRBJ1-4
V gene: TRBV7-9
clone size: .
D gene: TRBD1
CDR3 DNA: TGTGCCAGCAGCTACTTAACAGGGGGAAGTGAAAAACTGTTTTTT
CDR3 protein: CASSYLTGGSEKLFF

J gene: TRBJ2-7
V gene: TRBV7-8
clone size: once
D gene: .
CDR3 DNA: TGTGCCAGCAGCCCGTACCCCGGGACTTTCTACGAGCAGTACTTC
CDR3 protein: CASSPYPGTFYEQYF

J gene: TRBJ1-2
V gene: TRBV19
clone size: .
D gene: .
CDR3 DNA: TGTGCCAGTAGTTTCTCCCTAGGAGAGGGCTACACCTTC
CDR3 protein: CASSFSLGEGYTF

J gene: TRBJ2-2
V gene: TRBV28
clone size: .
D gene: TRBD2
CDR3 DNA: TGTGCCAGCAAGGGACTAGACAGGCGGTTAGGAGGGGAGCTGTTTTTT
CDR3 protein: CASKGLDRRLGGELFF

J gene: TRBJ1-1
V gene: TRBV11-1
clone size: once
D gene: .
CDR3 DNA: TGTGCCAGCAGCTTAGGGAGGAACACTGAAGCTTTCTTT
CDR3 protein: CASSLGRNTEAFF

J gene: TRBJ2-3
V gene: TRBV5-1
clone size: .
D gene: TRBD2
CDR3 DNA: TGCGCCAGCAGCTTGTTAGCGGGAGGGTCAGATACGCAGTATTTT
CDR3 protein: CASSLLAGGSDTQYF

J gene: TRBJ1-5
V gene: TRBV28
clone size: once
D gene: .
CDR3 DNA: TGTGCCAGCACCTTAGGGGCGGGGGCATGGCAGCCCCAGCATTTT
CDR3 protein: CASTLGAGAWQPQHF

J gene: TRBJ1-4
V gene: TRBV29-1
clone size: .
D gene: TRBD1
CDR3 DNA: TGCAGCGCCGGGACAGGGAGAGAAAAACTGTTTTTT
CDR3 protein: CSAGTGREKLFF

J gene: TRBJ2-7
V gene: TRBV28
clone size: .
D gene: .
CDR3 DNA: TGTGCCAGCAGGGCCCTCGGCAGGGGGGGATTTGATTACGAGCAGTACTTC
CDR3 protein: CASRALGRGGFDYEQYF

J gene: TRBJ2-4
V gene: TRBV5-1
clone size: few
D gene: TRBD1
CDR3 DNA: TGCGCCAGCAGCACGGACAGGGCCTTAGCCAAAAACATTCAGTACTTC
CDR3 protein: CASSTDRALAKNIQYF

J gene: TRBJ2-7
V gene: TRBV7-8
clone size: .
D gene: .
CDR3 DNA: TGTGCCACCGTCGTCGGGGGGCAAGCATACGAGCAGTACTTC
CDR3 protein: CATVVGGQAYEQYF

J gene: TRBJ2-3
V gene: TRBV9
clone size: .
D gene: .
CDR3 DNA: TGTGCCAGCAGCCCCGCCGGGATTGGCACAGATACGCAGTATTTT
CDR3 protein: CASSPAGIGTDTQYF

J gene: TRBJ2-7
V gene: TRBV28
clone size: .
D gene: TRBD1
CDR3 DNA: TGTGCCAGCGGGACAGGGGGTCGATACGAGCAGTACTTC
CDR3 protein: CASGTGGRYEQYF